The 14 T cell receptor beta chains reported below all come from one sample, sequenced in a study of cytomegalovirus exposure and HLA in healthy donors. PCR was performed using 60 Vbeta and 13 Jbeta primers. Data came from immunoSEQ multiplex PCR; TCRdb stores just in-frame clones and leaves some out. The sample lists roughly 190,000 clones; around 68% were seen once. Sequencing was performed on PBMCs. Source of these receptors: a man aged 35-49 years in good health and CMV-seronegative.

This clone was seen a single time. The rearrangement uses TRBV2 and TRBJ2-3; no clear D gene. The CDR3 totals 17 residues. The V and J ends lost 0 bases and 0 bases respectively, with 13 bases between them. Per the germline V gene, CDR1 is SNHLY and CDR2 is FYNNEI. In DNA form, the CDR3 reads TGTGCCAGCAGTGAAGCGCCTCTGGGCCCTAGCACAGATACGCAGTATTTT. Translated, it gives CASSEAPLGPSTDTQYF.

The rearrangement uses TRBV5-1 and TRBJ2-2; 7 nucleotides line up with TRBD2. Germline values: CDR1 SGHRS, CDR2 YFSETQ. CDR3 size: 16 residues. The junction had 12 bases not matched to a gene; V was cut back by 4 bases and J by 6 bases. This CDR3 is CASSRQLARLAGELFF. In DNA form, the CDR3 reads TGCGCCAGCAGCCGTCAACTAGCGAGGTTAGCCGGGGAGCTGTTTTTT. The variable domain in full, completed from reference TRBV5-1 and TRBJ2-2, reads KAGVTQTPRYLIKTRGQQVTLSCSPISGHRSVSWYQQTPGQGLQFLFEYFSETQRNKGNFPGRFSGRQFSNSRSEMNVSTLELGDSALYLCASSRQLARLAGELFFGEGSRLTVL.

This chain links TRBV19 with TRBJ2-1; TRBD2 aligns across 12 bases. Trimming at V came to 3 bases and at J to 8 bases, leaving 8 bases not matched to a gene. From germline, CDR1 is LNHDA and CDR2 SQIVND (reference sequence). The CDR3 contains 16 residues. The CDR3 DNA sequence: TGTGCCAGTAGTATTTTTCTAGCGGGGGGGACCCATGAGCAGTTCTTC. Amino acid sequence: CASSIFLAGGTHEQFF.

Comment on this clone: Other nucleotide sequences in the sample specify the same CDR3. The V and J genes are TRBV7-8 and TRBJ2-7; 11 nucleotides line up with TRBD2. Trimming at V came to 4 bases and at J to 4 bases, leaving 9 bases not matched to a gene. The CDR3 totals 16 residues. Per germline, CDR1 SGHVS and CDR2 FQNEAQ. The CDR3 DNA reads as TGTGCCAGCAGCTACTCCGGGACTAGCGGTTATTACGAGCAGTACTTC. Its protein is CASSYSGTSGYYEQYF.

The chain links TRBV10-3 to TRBJ2-5, with TRBD1 as a possible D gene (5 bases). CDR1 is ENHRY and CDR2 is SYGVKD in the germline V gene. V gave up 0 bases and J gave up 4 bases, with 9 bases separating them. This CDR3 is 14 amino acids long. The CDR3 here is CAISESLGRETQYF. CDR3 coding DNA: TGTGCCATCAGTGAGTCACTGGGGCGAGAGACCCAGTACTTC.

V and J are TRBV11-1 and TRBJ1-1, with 7 positions matching TRBD1. CDR3 length equals 14 residues. The trim removed 5 bases at V and 3 bases at J, leaving 6 bases unmatched. Germline V gives CDR1 SGHAT, CDR2 FQDESV (reference sequence). Written as DNA, the CDR3 is TGTGCCAGCAGCGCCCGAGACAGGGACACTGAAGCTTTCTTT. This sequence encodes CASSARDRDTEAFF.

The genes are TRBV29-1 and TRBJ2-5; 7 bases are a match to TRBD1. The CDR3 covers 13 residues. V lost 7 bases, J lost 1 base, and 6 bases stayed unmatched. Germline V lookup: CDR1 SQVTM, CDR2 ANQGSEA. DNA of the CDR3: TGCAGCGCCAGACAGGGCGGCCAAGAGACCCAGTACTTC. Translated, it gives CSARQGGQETQYF.

This chain uses TRBV6-5 with TRBJ1-3; D gene uncertain. V was clipped by 6 bases and J by 0 bases, with 9 bases between them. CDR1 MNHEY and CDR2 SVGAGI come from the germline V gene. The CDR3 length is 14 residues. Here the CDR3 reads CASREQYSGNTIYF. In DNA, the CDR3 is TGTGCCAGCAGGGAACAGTACTCTGGAAACACCATATATTTT.

This clone was counted once. V usage is TRBV6-5 and J usage is TRBJ1-2, with 7 bases that match TRBD1. Trimming cost V 4 bases and J 4 bases; bases outside gene matches: 9. Per the germline V gene, CDR1 is MNHEY and CDR2 is SVGAGI. CDR3 length: 15 residues. DNA of the CDR3: TGTGCCAGCAGTTCCCCCGACAGGGCGGCCTATGGCTACACCTTC. This encodes CASSSPDRAAYGYTF.

The V call is TRBV7-2, the J call TRBJ1-2, with TRBD1 as a possible D gene (6 bases). This CDR3 is built from 17 residues. The germline V and J ends were trimmed by 5 bases and 5 bases, with 24 bases remaining between them. Per germline, CDR1 SGHTA and CDR2 FQGNSA. The CDR3 loop reads CASSPQPGHASGYGYTF. CDR3 DNA: TGTGCCAGCAGCCCCCAGCCGGGACATGCCTCCGGATATGGCTACACCTTC.

This clone was picked up a small number of times. This chain connects TRBV4-1 to TRBJ2-1, with D perhaps TRBD2 (6 bases). This CDR3 region has 15 residues. Per germline, CDR1 MGHRA and CDR2 YSYEKL. Trimming took off 3 bases at V and 7 bases at J, with 16 bases between the two ends. As DNA, the CDR3 is TGCGCCAGCAGCCAGGGCGGGACCCGGCGGAATGAGCAGTTCTTC. It is translated as CASSQGGTRRNEQFF.

The chain is built from TRBV30 and TRBJ2-2; D is ambiguous. The CDR3 extends over 13 amino acids. Germline lookup yields CDR1 GTSNPN and CDR2 SVGIG (reference sequence). Trimming stripped 3 bases from V and 1 base from J, with 6 bases between. CDR3 in amino acids: CAWSTGNTGELFF. The CDR3 nucleotides read TGTGCCTGGAGCACTGGGAACACCGGGGAGCTGTTTTTT.

The CDR3 bases are TGTGCCAGCAGCTTAGCCCCCACAGGGGGCTTCAGCGAGCAGTACTTC. Residues: CASSLAPTGGFSEQYF. The V gene is TRBV7-7, the J gene TRBJ2-7; the match to TRBD1 covers 9 bases. CDR3 length equals 16 residues. Germline CDR1 and CDR2: SSHAT and FNYEAQ (reference sequence). With 0 bases clipped from V and 6 bases from J, the junction kept 9 bases outside the gene matches. The whole variable domain, remainder taken from reference TRBV7-7 and TRBJ2-7, is GAGVSQSPRYKVTKRGQDVTLRCDPISSHATLYWYQQALGQGPEFLTYFNYEAQPDKSGLPSDRFSAERPEGSISTLTIQRTEQRDSAMYRCASSLAPTGGFSEQYFGPGTRLTVT.

This clone came up once. The rearrangement uses TRBV27 and TRBJ2-1; TRBD1 is a possible D gene (6 bases). CDR1 is MNHEY, CDR2 SMNVEV, per germline (reference sequence). The germline V and J ends were trimmed by 5 bases and 7 bases, with 15 bases remaining between them. The CDR3 totals 14 residues. The CDR3 protein is CASSRNRELNEQFF. DNA of the CDR3: TGTGCCAGCAGTAGGAACAGGGAATTGAATGAGCAGTTCTTC.